Each of the 21 T cell receptor beta chains below was sequenced from the same sample in a study of type 1 regulatory T cells. TCRdb ran MiXCR on the reads and lists one entry per CDR3 protein. Among some 25,000 distinct CDR3 sequences listed, around 77% were seen once. No antigen has been identified for these receptors. Sequences were obtained from cultured T cells, either the whole culture or a sorted T cell fraction (not recorded which). Subset indicated: Tr1-enriched cell product generated in vitro against host alloantigens. The receptors were gathered from a human donor in good health.

The rearrangement joins TRBV2 to TRBJ1-1, with D possibly matching TRBD1 (5 bases). Germline values: CDR1 SNHLY, CDR2 FYNNEI. The CDR3 contains 16 residues. V was trimmed by 6 bases and J by 4 bases, leaving 21 bases between them. CDR3 loop: CASRPRSGLRGTEAFF. The CDR3, as DNA: TGTGCCAGCAGGCCACGTTCGGGGCTGCGGGGCACTGAAGCTTTCTTT.

This chain connects TRBV30 to TRBJ1-5, with D uncertain. V lost 1 base, J lost 0 bases, and 10 bases lay in between. CDR1 is GTSNPN and CDR2 is SVGIG in the germline V gene (reference sequence). The CDR3 length is 15 residues. The DNA of the CDR3 is TGTGCCTGGAGTGCAGGACGGTATAGCAATCAGCCCCAGCATTTT. This sequence encodes CAWSAGRYSNQPQHF. Full variable domain (rest looked up from reference TRBV30 and TRBJ1-5): SQTIHQWPATLVQPVGSPLSLECTVEGTSNPNLYWYRQAAGRGLQLLFYSVGIGQISSEVPQNLSASRPQDRQFILSSKKLLLSDSGFYLCAWSAGRYSNQPQHFGDGTRLSIL.

Points on this clonotype: This may come from a read error, since a much larger clone is one base off. The chain carries TRBV6-1 and TRBJ1-5, with D hard to call. The germline V and J ends were trimmed by 4 bases and 4 bases, with 11 bases remaining between them. Germline lookup yields CDR1 MNHNS and CDR2 SASEGT. CDR3 length equals 14 residues. Here the CDR3 DNA reads TGTGCCAGCAGTGGCTCACGAATTAATCAGCCCCAGCATTTT. This translates into CASSGSRINQPQHF.

This clonotype was counted a few times. The chain employs TRBV27 and TRBJ2-7, with unresolved D. This CDR3 has 10 amino acids. V was trimmed by 11 bases and J by 8 bases, leaving 13 bases between them. The germline V gene encodes CDR1 MNHEY and CDR2 SMNVEV (reference sequence). The CDR3, as DNA: TGTGCCTACCAAGGGCACAAGCAGTACTTC. Its protein is CAYQGHKQYF.

This clonotype is a singleton in its sample. The chain is built from TRBV7-6 and TRBJ1-3; D not certain. CDR1 and CDR2 (germline): SGHVS, FNYEAQ. CDR3 length: 15 amino acids. Deletions cut 5 bases from V and 1 base from J, with 12 bases between. CDR3 sequence: CASSPRGVSGNTIYF. The CDR3 region has the DNA TGTGCCAGCAGCCCCCGTGGGGTATCTGGAAACACCATATATTTT.

The J gene is TRBJ1-4, the V gene TRBV2; TRBD1 matches 7 bases. The V segment lost 2 bases and the J segment 3 bases; nucleotides outside the gene matches: 9. The CDR3 has 17 amino acids. Germline V CDR1 and CDR2: SNHLY, FYNNEI. The CDR3 region is CASSERATGTANEKLFF. DNA of the CDR3: TGTGCCAGCAGTGAACGAGCTACCGGGACAGCTAATGAAAAACTGTTTTTT.

V and J are TRBV5-1 and TRBJ1-1; 12 bases line up with TRBD1. Per germline, CDR1 SGHRS and CDR2 YFSETQ. V was pared by 4 bases and J by 5 bases, with 9 bases of the junction left unmatched. CDR3 length: 16 amino acids. The CDR3 DNA reads as TGCGCCAGCAGCACCGGGGACAGGGGGCGGTGGACTGAAGCTTTCTTT. Translation: CASSTGDRGRWTEAFF.

V gene TRBV12-5 combines with J gene TRBJ2-1, with 9 bases fitting TRBD2. The trim removed 3 bases at V and 6 bases at J, leaving 6 bases unmatched. The CDR3 runs 15 residues. CDR1 and CDR2 (germline): LGHNT, FRNRAP. CDR3 amino acids: CASGFRSGGTNEQFF. DNA for the CDR3: TGTGCTAGTGGTTTTAGGAGCGGGGGGACCAATGAGCAGTTCTTC. Complete variable domain (other parts from reference TRBV12-5 and TRBJ2-1): DARVTQTPRHKVTEMGQEVTMRCQPILGHNTVFWYRQTMMQGLELLAYFRNRAPLDDSGMPKDRFSAEMPDATLATLKIQPSEPRDSAVYFCASGFRSGGTNEQFFGPGTRLTVL.

The J gene is TRBJ1-5, the V gene TRBV12-3 or TRBV12-4, with TRBD1 as a possible D gene (5 bases). The CDR3 runs to 13 residues. The ends were cut back, 5 bases at V and 4 bases at J, with 9 bases in the middle. CDR3 nucleotides: TGTGCCAGCAGTCAGGGAACTAATCAGCCCCAGCATTTT. As protein: CASSQGTNQPQHF.

The rearrangement joins TRBV13 to TRBJ2-7; D might be TRBD1 (5 bases). CDR3 length: 17 residues. The ends were cut back, 1 base at V and 3 bases at J, with 19 bases in the middle. Germline-derived CDR1 and CDR2 are PRHDT and FYEKMQ (reference sequence). CDR3 coding DNA: TGTGCCAGCAGCTTAGTTTTCCCAGGGTCGGAAAGCTACGAGCAGTACTTC. Encoded protein: CASSLVFPGSESYEQYF.

V is TRBV6-6 and J is TRBJ2-1; D is possibly TRBD2 (5 bases). CDR1 is MNHNY, CDR2 SVGAGI, per germline (reference sequence). V was clipped by 6 bases and J by 1 base, with 13 bases between them. The CDR3 runs 15 residues. In nucleotides, the CDR3 is TGTGCCAGCAGCTCTAGCAGGAGATCCTACAATGAGCAGTTCTTC. Translation gives CASSSSRRSYNEQFF.

The chain employs TRBV28 and TRBJ2-4; TRBD1 or TRBD2 may be the D gene (5 bases each). Trimming left V 6 bases short and J 6 bases short, with 12 bases between. Germline V gene lookup returns CDR1 MDHEN and CDR2 SYDVKM. The CDR3 length is 13 residues. The CDR3: CASSPGRGNIQYF. In nucleotides, the CDR3 is TGTGCCAGCAGCCCGGGACGGGGAAACATTCAGTACTTC. Based on the CDR3 plus reference TRBV28 and TRBJ2-4, the full variable domain is DVKVTQSSRYLVKRTGEKVFLECVQDMDHENMFWYRQDPGLGLRLIYFSYDVKMKEKGDIPEGYSVSREKKERFSLILESASTNQTSMYLCASSPGRGNIQYFGAGTRLSVL.

This clonotype occurred once. The chain uses TRBV19 and TRBJ1-5; D is uncertain. The CDR3 totals 14 residues. CDR1 is LNHDA, CDR2 SQIVND, per germline (reference sequence). Trimming took 7 bases from V and 4 from J, leaving 14 bases between them. This chain's CDR3 is CASTRRGWNQPQHF. The DNA for the CDR3 is TGTGCCAGTACCCGTCGGGGTTGGAATCAGCCCCAGCATTTT.

The chain couples TRBV10-3 to TRBJ1-5, with 9 bases lining up with TRBD1. Germline CDR1 and CDR2: ENHRY and SYGVKD. Trimming at V came to 5 bases and at J to 5 bases, leaving 4 bases not matched to a gene. This CDR3 spans 14 amino acids. The CDR3 region is CAISSRQGDQPQHF. The CDR3 bases are TGTGCCATCAGTTCCAGACAGGGGGATCAGCCCCAGCATTTT.

This sequence joins TRBV18 and TRBJ2-7, with D perhaps matching TRBD1 or TRBD2 (5 bases each). The germline V gene encodes CDR1 KGHSH and CDR2 LQKENI. Trimming shortened V by 5 bases and J by 0 bases, and 11 bases separated the two germline ends. The length of the CDR3 is 14 residues. CDR3 protein: CASSGTEPSYEQYF. CDR3 sequence (DNA): TGTGCCAGCTCAGGGACGGAGCCCTCCTACGAGCAGTACTTC.

By sample fraction, this clonotype is medium-sized. The J gene is TRBJ2-7, the V gene TRBV5-1; D possibly matches TRBD1 or TRBD2 (5 bases each). This CDR3 has 15 amino acids. Germline loops: CDR1 SGHRS, CDR2 YFSETQ. V lost 4 bases and J 6 bases, leaving 20 bases between the germline ends. CDR3 bases: TGCGCCAGCAGCCGGTCGACCGGGGCGCAGGGCGAGCAGTACTTC. Protein sequence: CASSRSTGAQGEQYF.

The V gene is TRBV5-1, the J gene TRBJ1-2; D is possibly TRBD1 (5 bases). Trimming cost V 4 bases and J 2 bases, with 12 bases left between them. The CDR3 is 14 amino acids. CDR1 and CDR2 (germline): SGHRS, YFSETQ. CDR3 in DNA: TGCGCCAGCAGCGAACTACCAGGGAACTATGGCTACACCTTC. Its translation: CASSELPGNYGYTF.

Regarding this clonotype: An end of the junction differs from the germline gene, which may be a read error. The CDR3, as DNA: TGTGCCAGCAGTTTATCGGCCCAGGGCCACTATGGCCACACCTTC. Amino acid sequence: CASSLSAQGHYGHTF. The rearrangement links TRBV27 to TRBJ1-2; a weak D match, TRBD1 (5 bases). Germline V lookup: CDR1 MNHEY, CDR2 SMNVEV (reference sequence). This CDR3 comprises 15 residues.

The chain is built from TRBV7-9 and TRBJ2-1, with 9 nucleotides matching TRBD2. CDR1 is SEHNR, CDR2 FQNEAQ, per germline (reference sequence). V lost 5 bases to trimming and J lost 4 bases; unmatched junction nucleotides: 9. The CDR3 is 16 amino acids. As DNA, the CDR3 is TGTGCCAGCAGCCAGAGACTAGCGGCGGATTACAATGAGCAGTTCTTC. Protein: CASSQRLAADYNEQFF.

This clonotype was seen just once. The chain carries TRBV7-2 and TRBJ2-5; no definite D call. The CDR3 has 15 residues. V was shortened by 1 base and J by 3 bases, with 12 bases between the two germline ends. The germline gives CDR1 SGHTA, CDR2 FQGNSA. The CDR3 region is CASSLVRVREETQYF. The CDR3 region has the DNA TGTGCCAGCAGCTTAGTTCGAGTTCGGGAAGAGACCCAGTACTTC.

The rearrangement links TRBV7-2 to TRBJ2-7; D is possibly TRBD2 (6 bases). Germline assignment: CDR1 SGHTA and CDR2 FQGNSA. Trimming removed 1 base from V and 9 bases from J, with 13 bases in between. The CDR3 extends over 13 amino acids. The CDR3 protein is CASSLVGGNGQYF. In nucleotides, the CDR3 is TGTGCCAGCAGCTTAGTTGGGGGGAACGGGCAGTACTTC.